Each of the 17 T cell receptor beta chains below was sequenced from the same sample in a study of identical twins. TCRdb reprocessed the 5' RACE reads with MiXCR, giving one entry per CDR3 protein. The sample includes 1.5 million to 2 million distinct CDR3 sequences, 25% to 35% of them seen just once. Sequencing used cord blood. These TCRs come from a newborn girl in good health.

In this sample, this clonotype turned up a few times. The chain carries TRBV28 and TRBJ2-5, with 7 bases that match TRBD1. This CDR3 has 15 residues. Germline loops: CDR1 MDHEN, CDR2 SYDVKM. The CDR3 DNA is TGTACCTCGACCCACAGGGGAGCCTACCAAGAGACCCAGTACTTC. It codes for CTSTHRGAYQETQYF.

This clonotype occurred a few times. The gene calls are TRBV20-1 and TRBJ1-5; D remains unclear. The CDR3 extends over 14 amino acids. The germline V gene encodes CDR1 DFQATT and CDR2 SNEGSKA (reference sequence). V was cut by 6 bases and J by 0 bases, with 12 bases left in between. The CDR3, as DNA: TGCAGTGCCCTTCGAGGTTATAGCAATCAGCCCCAGCATTTT. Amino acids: CSALRGYSNQPQHF.

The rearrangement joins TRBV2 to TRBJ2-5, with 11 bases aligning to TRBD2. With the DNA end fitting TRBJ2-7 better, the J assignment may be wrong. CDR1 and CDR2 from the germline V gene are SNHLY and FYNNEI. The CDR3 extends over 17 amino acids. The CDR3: CASSALTSGGIAYEQYF. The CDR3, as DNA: TGTGCCAGCAGTGCCCTTACTAGCGGGGGTATCGCCTACGAGCAGTACTTC.

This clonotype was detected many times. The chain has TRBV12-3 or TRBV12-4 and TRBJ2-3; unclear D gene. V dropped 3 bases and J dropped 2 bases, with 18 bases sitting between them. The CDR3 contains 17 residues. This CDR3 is CASSLQVLSTHTDTQYF. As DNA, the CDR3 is TGTGCCAGCAGTTTGCAGGTCCTCAGTACCCACACAGATACGCAGTATTTT.

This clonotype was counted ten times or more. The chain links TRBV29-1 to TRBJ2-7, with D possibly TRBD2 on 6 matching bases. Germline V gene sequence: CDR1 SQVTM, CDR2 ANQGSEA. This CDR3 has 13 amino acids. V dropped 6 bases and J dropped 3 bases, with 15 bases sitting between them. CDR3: CSVRAGRFYEQYF. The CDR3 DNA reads TGCAGCGTCCGCGCGGGACGTTTCTACGAGCAGTACTTC.

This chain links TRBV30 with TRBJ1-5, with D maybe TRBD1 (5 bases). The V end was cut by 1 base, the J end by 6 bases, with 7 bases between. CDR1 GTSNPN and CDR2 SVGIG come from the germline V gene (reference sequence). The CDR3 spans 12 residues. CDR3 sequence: CAWSAGIQPQHF. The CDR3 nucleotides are TGTGCCTGGAGTGCAGGGATTCAGCCCCAGCATTTT. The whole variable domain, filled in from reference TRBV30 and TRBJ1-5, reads SQTIHQWPATLVQPVGSPLSLECTVEGTSNPNLYWYRQAAGRGLQLLFYSVGIGQISSEVPQNLSASRPQDRQFILSSKKLLLSDSGFYLCAWSAGIQPQHFGDGTRLSIL.

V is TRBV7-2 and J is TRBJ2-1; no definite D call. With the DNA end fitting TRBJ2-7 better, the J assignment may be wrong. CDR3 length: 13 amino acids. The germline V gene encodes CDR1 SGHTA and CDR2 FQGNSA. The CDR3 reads CASSSFSYNEQYF. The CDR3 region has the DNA TGTGCCAGCAGCTCTTTCTCCTACAATGAGCAGTACTTC.

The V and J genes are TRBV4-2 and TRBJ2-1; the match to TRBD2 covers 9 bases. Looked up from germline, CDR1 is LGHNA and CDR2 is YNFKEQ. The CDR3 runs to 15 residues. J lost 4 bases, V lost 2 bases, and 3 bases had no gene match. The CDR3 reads CASSQRAGGYNEQFF. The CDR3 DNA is TGTGCCAGCAGCCAACGGGCGGGGGGGTACAATGAGCAGTTCTTC.

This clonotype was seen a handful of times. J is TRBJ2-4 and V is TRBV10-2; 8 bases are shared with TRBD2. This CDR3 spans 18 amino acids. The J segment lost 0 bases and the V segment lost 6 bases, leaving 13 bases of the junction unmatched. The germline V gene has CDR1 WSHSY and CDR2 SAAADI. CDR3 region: CASSRSPLAEKAKNIQYF. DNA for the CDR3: TGCGCCAGCAGCCGCAGCCCACTAGCGGAGAAAGCCAAAAACATTCAGTACTTC.

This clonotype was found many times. The CDR3 bases are TGTGCCAGCAGCCAAGGTCTAGCGGGAGACTTGCTCGACGAGCAGTACTTC. This sequence encodes CASSQGLAGDLLDEQYF. This rearrangement joins TRBV4-2 to TRBJ2-7, with 10 nucleotides matching TRBD2. Per the germline V gene, CDR1 is LGHNA and CDR2 is YNFKEQ. CDR3 length: 17 amino acids. V shed 1 base and J 5 bases; nucleotides not matched to a gene: 11.

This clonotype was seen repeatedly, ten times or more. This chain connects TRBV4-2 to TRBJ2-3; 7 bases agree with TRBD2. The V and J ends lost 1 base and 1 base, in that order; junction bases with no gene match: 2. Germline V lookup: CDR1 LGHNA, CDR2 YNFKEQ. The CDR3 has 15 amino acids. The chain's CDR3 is CASSQALAGTDTQYF. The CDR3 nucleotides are TGTGCCAGCAGCCAAGCGCTAGCGGGCACAGATACGCAGTATTTT.

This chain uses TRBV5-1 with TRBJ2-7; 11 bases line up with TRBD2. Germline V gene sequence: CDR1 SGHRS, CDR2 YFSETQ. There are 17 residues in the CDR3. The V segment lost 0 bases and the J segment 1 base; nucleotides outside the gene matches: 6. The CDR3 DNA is TGCGCCAGCAGCTTGGACTCGACTAGCGGGGCGTCCTACGAGCAGTACTTC. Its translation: CASSLDSTSGASYEQYF.

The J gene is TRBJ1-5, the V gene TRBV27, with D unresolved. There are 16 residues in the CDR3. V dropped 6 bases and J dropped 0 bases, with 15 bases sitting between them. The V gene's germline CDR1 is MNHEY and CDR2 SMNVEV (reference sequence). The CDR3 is CASRITAGYSNQPQHF. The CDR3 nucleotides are TGTGCCAGCAGGATTACGGCAGGATATAGCAATCAGCCCCAGCATTTT.

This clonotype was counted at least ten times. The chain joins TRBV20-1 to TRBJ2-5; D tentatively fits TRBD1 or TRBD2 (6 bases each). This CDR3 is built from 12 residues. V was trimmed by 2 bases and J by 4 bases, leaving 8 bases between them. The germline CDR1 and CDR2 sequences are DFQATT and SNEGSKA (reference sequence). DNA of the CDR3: TGCAGTGCTAGAAAGGGGGGAGAGACCCAGTACTTC. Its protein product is CSARKGGETQYF.

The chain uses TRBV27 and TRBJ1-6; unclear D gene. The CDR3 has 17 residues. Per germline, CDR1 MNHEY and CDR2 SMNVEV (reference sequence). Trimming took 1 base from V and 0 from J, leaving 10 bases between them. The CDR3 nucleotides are TGTGCCAGCAGTTTATTGTGGGCAAGCTCCTATAATTCACCCCTCCACTTT. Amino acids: CASSLLWASSYNSPLHF.

The CDR3 is CASSLVTGGRYNEQFF. The CDR3 DNA sequence: TGTGCCAGCAGCTTAGTGACGGGAGGGAGGTACAATGAGCAGTTCTTC. The V call is TRBV11-2, the J call TRBJ2-1, with 8 bases identical to TRBD2. V shed 1 base and J 4 bases; nucleotides not matched to a gene: 6. CDR1 is SGHAT, CDR2 FQNNGV, per germline. The CDR3 contains 16 residues.

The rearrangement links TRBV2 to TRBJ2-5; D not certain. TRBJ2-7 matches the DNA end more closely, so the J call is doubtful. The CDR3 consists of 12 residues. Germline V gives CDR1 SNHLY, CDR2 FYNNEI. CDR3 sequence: CASSTLVHEQYF. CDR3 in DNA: TGTGCCAGCAGCACCCTAGTCCACGAGCAGTACTTC.